A single sample is the source of the 17 T cell receptor beta chains below, sequenced in a study of beta chain features in type 1 diabetes (dated by TCRdb to the late 2010s). These receptors have no identified antigens. The paper as a whole reports these results and caveats: A moderate but significant shortening of TCRB CDR3 length was observed in type 1 diabetes patients in all four CD4+ subsets.

Library preparation employed the immunoSEQ multiplex PCR assay. The entire isolated RNA was reverse transcribed using the High Capacity cDNA Reverse Transcription Kit, and thus expressed TCRB transcripts were sequenced. TCRdb stores this immuneACCESS table with in-frame sequences only. Part of the clones is absent; in the studies checked, under half of the shortfall reflects unresolved V genes, and no reason is known for the rest. The sample contains fewer than 350,000 clones, 15% of them found a single time. The top ten clones comprise 0.015% to 0.017% of the sample. Sequenced sample: naive CD4+ T cells from blood. The cell subset or site label of this sample denotes: true naive CD4+ T cells. The source is a man younger than 30 with type 1 diabetes.

In its sample, this clone was seen a few times. Other DNA sequences in this sample translate to the same CDR3. The DNA for the CDR3 is TGTGCCTGGAGCCCACTGTACGAGCAGTACTTC. Amino acids: CAWSPLYEQYF. The chain uses TRBV30 and TRBJ2-7, with D unresolved. The V and J ends lost 3 bases and 4 bases respectively, with 7 bases between them. Germline-derived CDR1 and CDR2 are GTSNPN and SVGIG (reference sequence). This CDR3 comprises 11 residues.

This clone was picked up a small number of times. The J gene is TRBJ2-5, the V gene TRBV5-6; possible D gene TRBD2, 5 bases. There are 13 residues in the CDR3. Germline V gene lookup returns CDR1 SGHDT and CDR2 YYEEEE. The V gene lost 4 bases and the J gene lost 5 bases, with 12 bases spanning the gap. The CDR3 region has the DNA TGTGCCAGCAGCAGGAGGCTATGGGAGACCCAGTACTTC. Encoded protein: CASSRRLWETQYF. Looking up the rest from reference TRBV5-6 and TRBJ2-5 gives the full variable domain: DAGVTQSPTHLIKTRGQQVTLRCSPKSGHDTVSWYQQALGQGPQFIFQYYEEEERQRGNFPDRFSGHQFPNYSSELNVNALLLGDSALYLCASSRRLWETQYFGPGTRLLVL.

The chain carries TRBV30 and TRBJ2-7; D not certain. V was shortened by 0 bases and J by 7 bases, with 10 bases between the two germline ends. CDR1 is GTSNPN, CDR2 SVGIG, per germline (reference sequence). The CDR3 is 12 amino acids. The CDR3 bases are TGTGCCTGGAGTGTTCTAGAGGTTGAGCAGTACTTC. Protein: CAWSVLEVEQYF.

This sequence joins TRBV27 and TRBJ2-7; TRBD1 matches 8 bases. J gave up 5 bases and V 4 bases, and 7 bases lay outside the gene matches. Per germline, CDR1 MNHEY and CDR2 SMNVEV (reference sequence). CDR3 size: 14 residues. CDR3 sequence (DNA): TGTGCCAGCAGTTCGGCAGGGGGCCCGAACGAGCAGTACTTC. Its translation is CASSSAGGPNEQYF.

The rearrangement uses TRBV5-6 and TRBJ2-3; 9 positions match TRBD2. The V and J ends lost 10 bases and 2 bases, in that order; junction bases with no gene match: 11. This CDR3 contains 15 residues. Germline CDR1 is SGHDT and CDR2 is YYEEEE. The DNA of the CDR3 is TGTGCCTCGAGGAGCGGGGGGCAACTCACAGATACGCAGTATTTT. Its translation: CASRSGGQLTDTQYF.

This clone was observed a few times. V gene TRBV29-1 combines with J gene TRBJ2-5; 9 bases match TRBD1. The J call may be in error: the DNA end matches TRBJ2-7 better. Germline lookup yields CDR1 SQVTM and CDR2 ANQGSEA. The CDR3 extends over 14 amino acids. CDR3 sequence (DNA): TGCAGCGTGTGGGGACAGGGAAAAGGCTACGAGCAGTACTTC. Its translation is CSVWGQGKGYEQYF.

The gene calls are TRBV5-4 and TRBJ2-4; the match to TRBD2 covers 10 bases. The CDR3 totals 15 residues. Germline values: CDR1 SGHNT, CDR2 YYREEE (reference sequence). The V and J ends lost 4 bases and 8 bases, in that order; junction bases with no gene match: 9. CDR3 amino acids: CASSTPSGSRDIQYF. CDR3 bases: TGTGCCAGCAGCACCCCTAGCGGGAGTAGGGACATTCAGTACTTC.

This clone was counted only a few times. This chain connects TRBV14 to TRBJ2-7; no clear D gene. This CDR3 is built from 13 residues. Looked up from germline, CDR1 is SGHDN and CDR2 is FVKESK. V was cut by 3 bases and J by 7 bases, with 13 bases left in between. CDR3 protein: CASSQGNSKEQYF. For the CDR3, the DNA is TGTGCCAGCAGCCAGGGTAATAGCAAGGAGCAGTACTTC.

This clone came up a few times. The rearrangement uses TRBV19 and TRBJ2-7; D gene unclear. The V end was cut by 5 bases, the J end by 3 bases, with 5 bases between. Germline lookup yields CDR1 LNHDA and CDR2 SQIVND (reference sequence). The CDR3 sequence is 11 residues long. This chain's CDR3 is CASSSYYEQYF. The CDR3, as DNA: TGTGCCAGTAGTTCCTACTACGAGCAGTACTTC.

The chain couples TRBV30 to TRBJ1-6; 8 bases are shared with TRBD1. Germline CDR1 GTSNPN, CDR2 SVGIG (reference sequence). This CDR3 is built from 16 residues. The V gene end was trimmed by 0 bases and the J gene end by 9 bases; junction bases not matched to a gene: 10. CDR3 region: CAWSVGGRQGFSPLHF. Written as DNA, the CDR3 is TGTGCCTGGAGTGTAGGAGGGAGACAGGGGTTTTCACCCCTCCACTTT.

The rearrangement joins TRBV27 to TRBJ1-2; TRBD1 agrees at 10 bases. CDR3 length equals 13 residues. Germline V gives CDR1 MNHEY, CDR2 SMNVEV (reference sequence). With V trimmed by 6 bases and J by 5 bases, 3 bases remained unmatched. The CDR3, as DNA: TGTGCCAGCAGGCAGGGACAGGGGTATGGCTACACCTTC. Translated, it gives CASRQGQGYGYTF.

The chain is built from TRBV28 and TRBJ2-1; tentatively, D is TRBD2 (6 bases). Germline assignment: CDR1 MDHEN and CDR2 SYDVKM. CDR3 size: 12 residues. Trimming shortened V by 5 bases and J by 8 bases, and 10 bases separated the two germline ends. CDR3 in amino acids: CASSRAGYEQFF. In nucleotides, the CDR3 is TGTGCCAGCAGTAGGGCGGGATATGAGCAGTTCTTC. Variable domain in full (rest from reference TRBV28 and TRBJ2-1): DVKVTQSSRYLVKRTGEKVFLECVQDMDHENMFWYRQDPGLGLRLIYFSYDVKMKEKGDIPEGYSVSREKKERFSLILESASTNQTSMYLCASSRAGYEQFFGPGTRLTVL.

The chain recombines TRBV28 with TRBJ2-3, with 7 bases identical to TRBD2. Per germline, CDR1 MDHEN and CDR2 SYDVKM. Trimming at V came to 5 bases and at J to 3 bases, leaving 11 bases not matched to a gene. This CDR3 comprises 16 residues. Written as DNA, the CDR3 is TGTGCCAGCAGTCCCCCCCCCGGACTAGGTACAGATACGCAGTATTTT. Amino acid sequence: CASSPPPGLGTDTQYF.

This clone came up a few times. V gene TRBV30 combines with J gene TRBJ2-1; D gene unclear. The CDR3 loop spans 11 amino acids. Germline V lookup: CDR1 GTSNPN, CDR2 SVGIG (reference sequence). V was cut by 0 bases and J by 12 bases, with 9 bases left in between. The CDR3 reads CAWSVRVTQFF. CDR3 coding DNA: TGTGCCTGGAGTGTCCGGGTAACGCAGTTCTTC.

The chain recombines TRBV11-2 with TRBJ2-7, with unresolved D. Germline CDR1 is SGHAT and CDR2 is FQNNGV. V lost 1 base and J 4 bases, leaving 14 bases between the germline ends. This CDR3 spans 15 amino acids. CDR3 residues: CASSLAPDMRYEQYF. For the CDR3, the DNA is TGTGCCAGCAGCTTAGCGCCGGATATGCGGTACGAGCAGTACTTC.

Only a few counts were recorded for this clone. The chain uses TRBV11-2 and TRBJ2-3; no definite D call. The CDR3 extends over 15 amino acids. Per the germline V gene, CDR1 is SGHAT and CDR2 is FQNNGV. Trimming stripped 1 base from V and 1 base from J, with 9 bases between. This CDR3 is CASSLGLLRTDTQYF. CDR3 nucleotide sequence: TGTGCCAGCAGCTTAGGTCTACTTCGCACAGATACGCAGTATTTT. The variable domain in full, completed from reference TRBV11-2 and TRBJ2-3, reads EAGVAQSPRYKIIEKRQSVAFWCNPISGHATLYWYQQILGQGPKLLIQFQNNGVVDDSQLPKDRFSAERLKGVDSTLKIQPAKLEDSAVYLCASSLGLLRTDTQYFGPGTRLTVL.

This clone has more than one count but fewer than ten. This chain joins TRBV6-6 and TRBJ2-7, with D maybe TRBD1 (5 bases). Germline assignment: CDR1 MNHNY and CDR2 SVGAGI (reference sequence). The CDR3 covers 15 residues. V was cut by 5 bases and J by 3 bases, with 17 bases left in between. The CDR3 region has the DNA TGTGCCAGCAGTCACCGACAGCCCTTTAACTACGAGCAGTACTTC. Translating gives CASSHRQPFNYEQYF.